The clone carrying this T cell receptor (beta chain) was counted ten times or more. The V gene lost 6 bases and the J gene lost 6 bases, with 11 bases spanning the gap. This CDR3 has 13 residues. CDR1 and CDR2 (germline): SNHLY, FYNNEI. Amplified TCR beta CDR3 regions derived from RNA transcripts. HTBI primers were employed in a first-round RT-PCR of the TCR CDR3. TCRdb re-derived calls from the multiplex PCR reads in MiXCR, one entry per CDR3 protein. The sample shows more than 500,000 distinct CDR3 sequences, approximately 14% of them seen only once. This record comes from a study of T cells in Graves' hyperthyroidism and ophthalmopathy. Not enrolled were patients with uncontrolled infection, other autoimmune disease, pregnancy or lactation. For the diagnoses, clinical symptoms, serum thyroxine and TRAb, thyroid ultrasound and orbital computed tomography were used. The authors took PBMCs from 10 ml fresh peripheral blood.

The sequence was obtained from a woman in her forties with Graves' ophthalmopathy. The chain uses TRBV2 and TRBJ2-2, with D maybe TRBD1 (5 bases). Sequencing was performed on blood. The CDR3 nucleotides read TGTGCCAGCAGGGCCCTAGGGGCCGGGGAGCTGTTTTTT. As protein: CASRALGAGELFF.